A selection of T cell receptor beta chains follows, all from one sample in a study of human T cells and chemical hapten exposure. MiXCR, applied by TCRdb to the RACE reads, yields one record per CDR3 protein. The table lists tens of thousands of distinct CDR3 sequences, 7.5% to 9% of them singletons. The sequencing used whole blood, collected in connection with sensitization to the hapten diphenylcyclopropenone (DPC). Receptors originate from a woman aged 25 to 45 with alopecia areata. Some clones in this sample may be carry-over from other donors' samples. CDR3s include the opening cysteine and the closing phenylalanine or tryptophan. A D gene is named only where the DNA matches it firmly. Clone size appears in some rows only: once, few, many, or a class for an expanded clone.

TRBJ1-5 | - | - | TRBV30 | TGTGCCTGGAGTGTACTCAGCTCCAATCAGCCCCAGCATTTT | CAWSVLSSNQPQHF
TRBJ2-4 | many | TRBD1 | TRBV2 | TGTGCCAGCAGGGGATGGACAGGGAAGGACATTCAGTACTTC | CASRGWTGKDIQYF
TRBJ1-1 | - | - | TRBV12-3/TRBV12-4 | TGTGCCAGCAGTTATGATCGGAACACTGAAGCTTTCTTT | CASSYDRNTEAFF
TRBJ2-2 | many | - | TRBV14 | TGTGCCAGCAGCTCCGCCTACACCGGGGAGCTGTTTTTT | CASSSAYTGELFF
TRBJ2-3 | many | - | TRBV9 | TGTGCCAGCAGCAAAGGGGCGAGCATGACAGATACGCAGTATTTT | CASSKGASMTDTQYF
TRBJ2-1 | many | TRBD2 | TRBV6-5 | TGTGCCAGCAGTTACGTGCGGGGGGGCTACAATGAGCAGTTCTTC | CASSYVRGGYNEQFF
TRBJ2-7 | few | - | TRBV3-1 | TGTGCCAGCAGTCCAGGGGCCCCCTCCTACGAGCAGTACTTC | CASSPGAPSYEQYF
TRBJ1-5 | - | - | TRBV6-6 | TGTGCCAGCAGTTACGAGGTTCAAGGTAGCAATCAGCCCCAGCATTTT | CASSYEVQGSNQPQHF
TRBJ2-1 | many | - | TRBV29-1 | TGCAGCGTTGAACTCAATGGGGACAATGAGCAGTTCTTC | CSVELNGDNEQFF
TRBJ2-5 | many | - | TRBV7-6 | TGTGCCAGCAGCTCAAACCCACTTGGGACCCAGTACTTC | CASSSNPLGTQYF
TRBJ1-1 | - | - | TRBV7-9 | TGTGCCAGCAGCCCAGCGACAGCCATGAACACTGAAGCTTTCTTT | CASSPATAMNTEAFF
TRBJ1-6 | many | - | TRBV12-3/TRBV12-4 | TGTGCCAGCAGGGAACAGGGCTATAATTCACCCCTCCACTTT | CASREQGYNSPLHF
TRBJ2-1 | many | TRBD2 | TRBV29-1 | TGCAGCGTCCGCGGGAGCTCCTACAATGAGCAGTTCTTC | CSVRGSSYNEQFF
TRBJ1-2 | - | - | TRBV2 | TGTGCCAGCAAAGACAGATATTTTGCCTATGGCTACACCTTC | CASKDRYFAYGYTF
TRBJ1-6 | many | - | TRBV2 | TGTGCCACCACCATGGCCCCAAATTCACCCCTCCACTTT | CATTMAPNSPLHF
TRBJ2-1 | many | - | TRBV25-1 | TGTGCCAGCAGTGACGAGATACTTCCGTACCATGAGCAGTTCTTC | CASSDEILPYHEQFF
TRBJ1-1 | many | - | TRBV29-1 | TGCAGCTCTGGGGAGGGAATAAACACTGAAGCTTTCTTT | CSSGEGINTEAFF
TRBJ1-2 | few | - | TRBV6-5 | TGTGCCAGCAGTGCTCCTTCTAGGGGCTACACCTTC | CASSAPSRGYTF
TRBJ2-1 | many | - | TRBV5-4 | TGTGCCAGCAGCTCCTTAAGAGGGGCGGAGAACAATGAGCAGTTCTTC | CASSSLRGAENNEQFF
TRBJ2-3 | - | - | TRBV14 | TGTGCCAGCAGCCATGGGAGTACGCAGTATTTT | CASSHGSTQYF
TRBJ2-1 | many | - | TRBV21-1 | TGTGCCAGCAGCAAAGGACGCGGGGGGGCCTACAATGAGCAGTTCTTC | CASSKGRGGAYNEQFF
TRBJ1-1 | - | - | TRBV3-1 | TGTGCCAGCAGCCCGACACAGGGCACCTCGAACACTGAAGCTTTCTTT | CASSPTQGTSNTEAFF
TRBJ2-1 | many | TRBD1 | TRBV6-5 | TGTGCCAGCAGCCGAGGACAGGGTGCCTACAATGAGCAGTTCTTC | CASSRGQGAYNEQFF
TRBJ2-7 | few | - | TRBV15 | TGTGCCACCAGCAGATACTCCACAGACGAGCAGTACTTC | CATSRYSTDEQYF
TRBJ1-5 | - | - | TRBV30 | TGTGCCTGGAGAGGGCAGGGAAAAGCTCAGCCCCAGCATTTT | CAWRGQGKAQPQHF
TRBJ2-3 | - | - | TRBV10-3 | TGTGCCATCAGTGACGGGGTGACAGATACGCAGTATTTT | CAISDGVTDTQYF
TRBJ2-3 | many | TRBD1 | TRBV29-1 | TGCAGCGTTGATGGGGGACAGGGGAACACAGATACGCAGTATTTT | CSVDGGQGNTDTQYF
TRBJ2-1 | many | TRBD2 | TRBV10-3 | TGTGCCAGCGAACAAGCGGGGGGCGGCTCTAATGAGCAGTTCTTC | CASEQAGGGSNEQFF
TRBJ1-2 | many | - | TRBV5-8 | TGTGCCAGCAGCTTGGACAGAGTCACGTATGGCTACACCTTC | CASSLDRVTYGYTF
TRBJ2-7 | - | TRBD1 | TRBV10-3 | TGTGCCATCAGTGGCTCACAGGGGTTACGGGAGCAGTACTTC | CAISGSQGLREQYF
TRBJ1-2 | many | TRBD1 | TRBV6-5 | TGTGCCAGCAGTTACCGGGACAGGGGGATTTATGGCTACACCTTC | CASSYRDRGIYGYTF
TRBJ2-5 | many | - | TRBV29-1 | TGCAGCGTTTTGGTGACGGGTGAAACCCAGTACTTC | CSVLVTGETQYF
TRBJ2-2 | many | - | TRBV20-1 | TGCAGTGCTAGGCCCCGGGGTGGGGCCGGGGAGCTGTTTTTT | CSARPRGGAGELFF
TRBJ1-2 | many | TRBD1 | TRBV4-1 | TGCGCCAGCAGCCAAGATACGGGGACAGGGGGCGCAGGGGGCTACACCTTC | CASSQDTGTGGAGGYTF
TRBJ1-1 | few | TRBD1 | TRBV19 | TGTGCCAGTAGTATGCAGGGGGCACCTGAAGCTTTCTTT | CASSMQGAPEAFF
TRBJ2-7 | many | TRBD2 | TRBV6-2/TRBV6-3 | TGTGCCAGCAGGCCTACTAGCGGACCTGGCTACGAGCAGTACTTC | CASRPTSGPGYEQYF
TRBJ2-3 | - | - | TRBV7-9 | TGTGCCACCAGGGGGGGTAGGCAGTATTTT | CATRGGRQYF
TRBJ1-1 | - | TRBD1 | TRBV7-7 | TGTGCCAGCAGCCAGATTAATCCGGGACAGGGGACTGAAGCTTTCTTT | CASSQINPGQGTEAFF
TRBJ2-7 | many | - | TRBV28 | TGTGCCAGCAGCCCGCCGGCCCAAAATATGCAGTACTTC | CASSPPAQNMQYF
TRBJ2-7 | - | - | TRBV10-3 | TGTGCCATCAGCCTTGGAGGGGCCTACGAGCAGTACTTC | CAISLGGAYEQYF
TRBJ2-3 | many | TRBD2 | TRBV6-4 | TGTGCCAGCAGTGAAAGTACTAGCGGGGGGACAGATACGCAGTATTTT | CASSESTSGGTDTQYF
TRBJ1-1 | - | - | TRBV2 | TGTGCCAGCAGTGAACAGGGTCAGACTGAAGCTTTCTTT | CASSEQGQTEAFF
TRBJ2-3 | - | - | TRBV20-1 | TGCAGTGCTAGCCGCCTGGAGGCGCAGTATTTT | CSASRLEAQYF
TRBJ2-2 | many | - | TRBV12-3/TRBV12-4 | TGTGCCAGCAGGAACACCGGGGAGCTGTTTTTT | CASRNTGELFF
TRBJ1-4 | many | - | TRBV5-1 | TGCGCCAGCAGCTTGGATTCATTAGGGACCAATGAAAAACTGTTTTTT | CASSLDSLGTNEKLFF
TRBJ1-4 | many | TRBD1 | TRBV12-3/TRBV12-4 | TGTGCCAGCAGTTCGCTACCGGGACAGGGGAATGAAAAACTGTTTTTT | CASSSLPGQGNEKLFF
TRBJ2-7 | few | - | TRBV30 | TGTGCCTGGAGCAGGGACTACGAGCAGTACTTC | CAWSRDYEQYF
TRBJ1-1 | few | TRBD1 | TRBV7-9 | TGTGCCTCTGAGACAGGGAGGAACACTGAAGCTTTCTTT | CASETGRNTEAFF
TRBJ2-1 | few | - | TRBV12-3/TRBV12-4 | TGTGCCAGCAGTTTAGCGCGAGACTGGGGGGTTAATGAGCAGTTCTTC | CASSLARDWGVNEQFF
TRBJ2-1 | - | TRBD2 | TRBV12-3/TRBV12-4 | TGTGCCAGCAGTTTTTTAGCGGGGGCCTTGTCTTACAATGAGCAGTTCTTC | CASSFLAGALSYNEQFF
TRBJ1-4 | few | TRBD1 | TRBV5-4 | TGTGCCAGCAGCACGCCCGGGACAGGAGGCGAAAAACTGTTTTTT | CASSTPGTGGEKLFF
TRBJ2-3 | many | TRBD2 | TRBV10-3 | TGTGCCATCAGCGGACTAGCGGGGGGGCTTTCAGATACGCAGTATTTT | CAISGLAGGLSDTQYF
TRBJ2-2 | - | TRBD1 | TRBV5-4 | TGTGCCAGCAGCCGAGGGACAGGGCTGGGAACCGGGGAGCTGTTTTTT | CASSRGTGLGTGELFF
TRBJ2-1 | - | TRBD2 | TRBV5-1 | TGCGCCAGCAGCGCCGTTCCTAGCGGGGGGGCGAATGAGCAGTTCTTC | CASSAVPSGGANEQFF
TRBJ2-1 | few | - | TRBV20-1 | TGCAGTGCTAGAGAGCAGGGCAACAATGAGCAGTTCTTC | CSAREQGNNEQFF